This T cell receptor beta chain is from a study of cytomegalovirus exposure and HLA in healthy donors (dated by TCRdb to 2016 to 2017). Some background on the complete study: According to an earlier analysis of around 600 of the donors, 200 million or so T cells yielded over 100 million unique TCR beta sequences and 276 Gb of sequence data. An early release that covered some 640 HLA-typed donors contained about 300 gigabases of sequencing data and 85 million to 100 million unique TCR sequences. Of the 398 genotyped donors, approximately 82% fell in the genetic ancestry cluster associated with self-reported Caucasian donors. The study was designed to test whether signatures of past pathogen exposure could be identified by cataloging public T cell receptors. The study used immunosequencing to profile the T cell repertoires of under 700 subjects and linked those repertoires to cytomegalovirus serostatus. Along with the 666-subject first cohort, a separate validation cohort of around 110 different subjects was used. To predict cytomegalovirus infection status, the study brought together high-throughput TCR immunosequencing, statistical association of individual TCRs with disease status, and machine learning. A later analysis re-examined previously published TCR beta repertoires from several hundred donors and added high-resolution HLA genotyping to investigate patterns of TCR occurrence. The later analysis used no new phenotypic data to find candidate immune exposures, relying instead on TCR beta sequences and their occurrence across donors. In an earlier analysis of 587 of the donors, high-throughput TCR beta sequencing was used to judge whether each TCR beta V gene segment behaved as functional or pseudogenic. Donor age, sex, ethnicity and CMV serostatus were compiled alongside the repertoire data. A later genetic analysis took genome-wide SNP genotypes for about 55% of the 666 donors and used that subset as a discovery cohort. All discovery cohort repertoires had been generated on a single sequencing platform. Both class I and class II loci were covered by HLA typing, at four-digit resolution. Typing coverage differed by locus: A, B, C, DRB1 and DQB1 were typed in about 620-640 donors, DQA1 in 522, DPA1 in around 600, and DPB1 in around 440. Several DR-DQ haplotypes were handled as single units for association and clustering because linkage in the cohort was strong. Among roughly 400 genotyped donors of the cohort, an average of approximately 240,000 unique TCR beta nucleotide sequences was sequenced per donor, of which approximately 19% were non-productive.

Library prep was done by the immunoSEQ multiplex PCR assay. For the multiplex PCR, a mixture combining 60 forward primers for TCR Vbeta segments and 13 reverse primers for TCR Jbeta segments was used. Amplification of the CDR3 region of rearranged TCR beta genes was performed with a multiplex PCR assay on genomic DNA. The Illumina HiSeq System was used to sequence the amplified TCR beta libraries as 87-base-pair reads. In the authors' own workflow: Across the 500 to 700 repertoires, a later analysis counted some 80 million unique TCR beta chains, roughly 11 million of which were shared by at least two donors. To remove PCR and sequencing errors, raw reads were error-corrected and collapsed into unique sequences using a nearest-neighbor algorithm that merged closely related sequences. Alignment of CDR3 sequences to IMGT reference sequences was used to assign V, D and J gene segments. For a sequence to be retained, a match of at least six nucleotides was required to both a V gene segment and a J gene segment. A rearrangement counted as productive if the CDR3 had no stop codons and remained in frame with V and J, and every other rearrangement counted as non-productive. CDR3 was defined by IMGT convention, running from the second conserved V-encoded cysteine to the conserved J-encoded phenylalanine. In an earlier analysis of 500 to 650 of the donors, sequences lacking an unambiguous match to a single V gene segment were excluded. In an earlier analysis of 587 of the donors, V segments were called functional above 56.7% productive rearrangements and were called segregating when the between-donor standard deviation exceeded 5%. A statistical classification framework was developed to diagnose cytomegalovirus status using the catalog of TCR beta chain sequences. A later analysis assigned V and J genes by comparing TCR nucleotide sequences with IMGT/GENE-DB human TR gene sequences. A later analysis assigned CDR3 sequences and most-parsimonious VDJ recombination scenarios with the TCRdist pipeline. A later analysis defined each TCR beta chain by its CDR3 amino acid sequence plus V-gene family, and excluded reads lacking a unique V-gene family. As a way to deal with suspected cross-contamination and a sequencing artifact, a later analysis dropped 450 to 600 nucleotide sequences that were highly shared and had low generation probability. For each public chain, a later analysis derived a clonal expansion index from normalized ranks of inferred template counts within each repertoire. In a later analysis, generation probabilities were computed using a VDJ recombination model fitted to out-of-frame rearrangements, and the results were checked against IGoR. A later analysis scored TCR-TCR, TCR-HLA and TCR-CMV co-occurrence with hypergeometric tests, applying a repertoire-size bias correction to TCR pairs. In a later analysis, false discovery rates were estimated by permuting HLA or CMV assignments 20 times. In a later analysis, co-occurring TCRs were grouped using DBSCAN, and TCRdist sequence similarity was added for clustering within HLA-allele-positive subsets. Repertoires with fewer than 30,000 or more than 120,000 public chains, plus five repertoires with anomalous nucleotide sharing, were excluded from co-occurrence clustering. The table was pulled from immuneACCESS by TCRdb, which kept in-frame rearrangements only. Such tables lose some clones; where checked, under half of the loss comes from unresolved V genes, and the rest has no known cause. V, J and clone size were drawn from that table, and D and trimming were deduced from the DNA. The table for this sample lists 100,000 to 120,000 clones; about 70% of them were counted only once. Of the sample, roughly 3.2% is held by the ten largest clones.

In total, over 600 healthy bone marrow donors made up the cohort. Cohort members were all nominally healthy when sampled, although unrecorded immune exposures were likely present. The donor was CMV seronegative and was included in the group of a few hundred seronegative cohort members. A peripheral blood sample was collected from each donor, and TCR beta sequencing was performed on peripheral blood mononuclear cells. Genomic DNA extraction from the blood cell samples was performed with the Qiagen DNeasy Blood Extraction Kit. What the work shows at the level of the full study, not this receptor alone: Roughly uniform sequencing depth across donors was assumed in presence/absence analyses, although this assumption may not hold. Compared with the roughly 600-donor mean, donors in an Asian-associated ancestry cluster had fewer N-insertions in productive TCRs, according to a later genetic analysis. The authors suggested that the approach could potentially be extended to other disease states and immunological phenotypes. In a later analysis, over 15,000 TCR beta sequences were associated with specific HLA alleles at a false discovery rate of 0.05. The classifier was reported to diagnose cytomegalovirus status with high specificity and sensitivity in both the original and validation cohorts. In a later analysis, TCR association rates were found to vary across HLA loci, with the most associated TCRs seen for DRB1 alleles and the fewest for HLA-C alleles. Strong co-occurrence of HLA alleles, especially DR and DQ, made assigning TCR associations to individual alleles difficult. Correlated functional status among segregating V segments might reflect linkage disequilibrium, but an unknown experimental factor could not be ruled out. According to a later analysis, most CMV-associated TCR beta chains appeared to be HLA-restricted, and the HLA associations seemed to be driven largely by CMV exposure. Several of the top co-occurrence clusters appeared to be linked to parvovirus B19, influenza, CMV and Epstein-Barr virus, according to a later analysis. This cohort had only TCR beta chains sequenced, and the lack of alpha or paired-chain data limited which features could be detected. A further reported finding was that TCR beta sequences accurately predicted the HLA-A and HLA-B alleles for most subjects in the first cohort. In vitro tests confirmed that three of the cytomegalovirus-associated TCR beta chains recognize cytomegalovirus antigens. The study gave a list of under 200 TCR beta chains associated with cytomegalovirus. A cluster of highly shared sequence variants was judged likely to be a technical artifact of the sequencing pipeline. While some public TCRs were present in many individuals, most TCR sequences turned up only very rarely across donors. Immune exposure information for the cohort was limited to CMV serostatus. A later analysis found that HLA-associated TCR beta chains were more clonally expanded and had lower generation probabilities than equally common non-associated chains. V-gene and J-gene trimming of TCR beta chains was associated with a missense DCLRE1C variant in a later genetic analysis, and the association was replicated in an independent cohort. Because some donors lacked HLA typing at each locus, the association tests relied only on the typed subset. In an earlier analysis of more than 500 of the donors, most TCR beta V segments appeared in productive rearrangements about 87% or about 30% of the time, broadly matching IMGT annotations. Roughly 15 rarely observed V segments, including chromosome 9 orphons, were excluded from the earlier analysis of approximately 500 of the donors because counts were too low.

In the case of this clone: This clone's antigen is unknown. No much larger clonotype is one base removed from it; base qualities were not supplied.

The clonotype comes from a man aged 25 to 40 in good health and CMV-seronegative. The source material was PBMCs.

CDR3 protein: CASSYWDSGNTEAFF. The DNA reads TGTGCCAGCAGTTATTGGGACAGTGGGAACACTGAAGCTTTCTTT. The chain links TRBV6-5 with TRBJ1-1; the central 7 bases match TRBD1. The germline V gene encodes CDR1 MNHEY and CDR2 SVGAGI. Including the terminal cysteine and phenylalanine, the CDR3 comprises 15 residues. Just the 45-base CDR3 DNA is kept, in frame starting at base 1. Trimming leaves V shorter by 3 bases and J shorter by 1 base, with the junction holding 5 bases beyond the gene matches.